This entry is about one T cell receptor beta chain. Then a second PCR, running about 6 to 12 cycles, was carried out with a sample-barcoded 5' primer and a J-beta primer mix. A single record per CDR3 protein comes from TCRdb applying MiXCR to the 5' RACE reads. The table shows under 2 million distinct CDR3 sequences, with roughly 32% occurring only once. The data originate from a study of blood T cells in healthy people across ages. V lost 5 bases to trimming and J lost 0 bases, with 13 bases between them. The CDR3 is made up of 15 amino acids. This sequence originates from a woman aged 25 to 39 in good health. The genes are TRBV12-3 or TRBV12-4 and TRBJ2-5; the D call may be TRBD1 or TRBD2 (5 bases each). Sequenced: blood. Written as DNA, the CDR3 is TGTGCCAGCAGTCTCGAACTAGGGGACCAAGAGACCCAGTACTTC. Encoded protein: CASSLELGDQETQYF.